The text below deals with one T cell receptor (beta chain). Antigen specificity is unknown. Samples had at least 7 million PBMCs isolated from them. The use of a sample-barcoded 5' primer and a J-beta primer mix characterized a second PCR of about 7 to 12 cycles. TCRdb fed the 5' RACE reads into MiXCR, producing one record per CDR3 protein. The repertoire holds about 640,000 distinct CDR3 sequences, with 58% as singletons. This entry is derived from a study of blood T cells in healthy people across ages. Study-wide points: Lack of knowledge of donor CMV status possibly confounded expanded clonotype changes.

The CDR3 sequence is 15 residues long. Losses at the gene ends were 2 bases for V and 10 bases for J; bases not matched to a gene: 10. Per the germline V gene, CDR1 is DFQATT and CDR2 is SNEGSKA (reference sequence). This sequence originates from a man aged 55 to 70 in good health. The material sequenced was blood. The chain employs TRBV20-1 and TRBJ2-1; 11 nucleotides line up with TRBD2. In DNA, the CDR3 is TGCAGTGCTAGAAGGCCTAGCGGGGGGCAGGAAGAGCAGTTCTTC. Translated, it gives CSARRPSGGQEEQFF.